This TCR beta chain was obtained from a study of CD8 T cells in Susac syndrome. Reverse transcription of 0.5 to 1 ug RNA was performed with random hexamers. TCRdb reprocessed the immunoSEQ multiplex PCR reads via MiXCR and lists one record per CDR3 protein. Of 300,000 to 350,000 distinct CDR3 sequences listed, 90% to 95% are singletons. Germline CDR1 is SGHRS and CDR2 is YFSETQ. The V end lost 4 bases, the J end lost 4 bases, and 12 bases lay between the germline ends. CDR3 length: 14 amino acids. Sequencing was carried out using CD4+ T cells from PBMCs. V and J are TRBV5-1 and TRBJ2-1; D not resolved. The TCR sequence derives from a human donor with multiple sclerosis. The CDR3 nucleotides are TGCGCCAGCAGCATTGGTTCTAGTTACAATGAGCAGTTCTTC. Translated, it gives CASSIGSSYNEQFF.